These 23 T cell receptor beta chains were all obtained from the same sample, sequenced in a study of blood T cell repertoires in COVID-19. Method: immunoSEQ multiplex PCR; TCRdb's copy keeps in-frame clones and lacks some. The sample gives nearly 200,000 clones, 88% of which show up once; 6.2% is in the top ten. The sequencing sample was made of peripheral blood. All receptors derive from a woman between 40 and 50 years old who had recovered from COVID-19.

The V gene is TRBV11-3, the J gene TRBJ2-5; 11 positions agree with TRBD2. Germline V gene sequence: CDR1 SGHNT, CDR2 YENEEA. V shed 1 base, J shed 2 bases, and the junction held 15 bases outside the gene matches. CDR3 length: 20 amino acids. The CDR3 spells CASSLVRRASGRSGQETQYF. In DNA, the CDR3 is TGTGCCAGCAGCTTAGTTCGGAGGGCTAGCGGGAGGTCAGGTCAAGAGACCCAGTACTTC.

The CDR3 nucleotides are TGCAGCGTTGAAAGACAGGGGGGGACAGATACGCAGTATTTT. Protein: CSVERQGGTDTQYF. The chain is built from TRBV29-1 and TRBJ2-3, with 9 nucleotides matching TRBD1. The CDR3 has 14 residues. Germline V CDR1 and CDR2: SQVTM, ANQGSEA. V lost 2 bases, J lost 3 bases, and 3 bases stayed unmatched.

This sequence joins TRBV6-2 or TRBV6-3 and TRBJ2-7; D might be TRBD2 (6 bases). The V end was cut by 5 bases, the J end by 1 base, with 18 bases between. The CDR3 runs 16 residues. The V gene's germline CDR1 is MNHEY and CDR2 SVGEGT. The CDR3 sequence is CASSLTSFKGSYEQYF. For the CDR3, the DNA is TGTGCCAGCAGTCTGACTAGTTTCAAGGGATCCTACGAGCAGTACTTC.

J is TRBJ2-5 and V is TRBV6-2 or TRBV6-3; D perhaps matches TRBD1 (8 bases). The CDR3 totals 16 residues. Germline loops: CDR1 MNHEY, CDR2 SVGEGT. V was pared by 6 bases and J by 5 bases, with 22 bases between. CDR3 loop: CASSTPGRGREETQYF. CDR3 DNA: TGTGCCAGCAGCACCCCGGGCAGGGGGCGGGAGGAGACCCAGTACTTC.

The chain combines TRBV7-2 with TRBJ1-5; D ambiguous. The CDR3 sequence is 13 residues long. Germline V gene data show CDR1 as SGHTA and CDR2 as FQGNSA. V was cut by 1 base and J by 9 bases, with 10 bases left in between. CDR3 loop: CASSLDAGMPQHF. The CDR3 DNA sequence: TGTGCCAGCAGCTTAGACGCAGGAATGCCCCAGCATTTT.

This clone showed up just once. The V and J genes are TRBV6-5 and TRBJ1-2; no clear D gene. Germline CDR1 is MNHEY and CDR2 is SVGAGI. This CDR3 contains 13 residues. With 6 bases removed from V and 4 bases from J, the gap between germline ends came to 12 bases. The CDR3 DNA follows: TGTGCCAGCAGCTATCGGGAAAGCTATGGCTACACCTTC. Its translation is CASSYRESYGYTF.

The genes are TRBV10-2 and TRBJ2-7; TRBD2 is a possible D gene (6 bases). V lost 4 bases to trimming and J lost 6 bases, with 13 bases between them. The V gene's germline CDR1 is WSHSY and CDR2 SAAADI. The CDR3 totals 13 residues. The CDR3 is CASSGLGSLEQYF. CDR3 coding DNA: TGCGCCAGCAGTGGACTAGGTAGTCTCGAGCAGTACTTC.

The rearrangement links TRBV9 to TRBJ2-3; no clear D. Germline loops: CDR1 SGDLS, CDR2 YYNGEE. CDR3 length: 18 residues. The germline V and J ends were trimmed by 2 bases and 6 bases, with 25 bases remaining between them. CDR3 amino acids: CASSVLPLERKGGDTQYF. The CDR3 coding sequence is TGTGCCAGCAGCGTCCTTCCCCTTGAGCGCAAAGGTGGGGATACGCAGTATTTT.

The chain carries TRBV12-5 and TRBJ2-2; TRBD2 agrees at 7 bases. The CDR3 length is 15 residues. V gave up 7 bases and J gave up 4 bases; unmatched junction bases: 9. CDR1 is LGHNT and CDR2 is FRNRAP in the germline V gene. The CDR3 DNA sequence: TGTGCTAGTGTTCTTGGCGGGAGTACCACCGGGGAGCTGTTTTTT. Translation: CASVLGGSTTGELFF. The full variable domain, rest sourced from reference TRBV12-5 and TRBJ2-2, is DARVTQTPRHKVTEMGQEVTMRCQPILGHNTVFWYRQTMMQGLELLAYFRNRAPLDDSGMPKDRFSAEMPDATLATLKIQPSEPRDSAVYFCASVLGGSTTGELFFGEGSRLTVL.

The genes are TRBV18 and TRBJ2-3, with TRBD1 matching over 8 bases. Germline V lookup: CDR1 KGHSH, CDR2 LQKENI. This CDR3 has 17 amino acids. Trimming cost V 3 bases and J 0 bases; bases outside gene matches: 8. The CDR3 reads CASSPQGAAPSTDTQYF. The CDR3 coding sequence is TGTGCCAGCTCACCGCAGGGGGCGGCCCCTAGCACAGATACGCAGTATTTT.

CDR3 sequence reads: CASSPPILAGVSNEQFF. CDR3 nucleotides: TGTGCCAGTAGCCCCCCTATTCTAGCGGGAGTTAGTAATGAGCAGTTCTTC. The chain recombines TRBV19 with TRBJ2-1; 10 bases match TRBD2. V lost 6 bases, J lost 7 bases, and 15 bases stayed unmatched. Germline V gives CDR1 LNHDA, CDR2 SQIVND (reference sequence). The CDR3 covers 17 residues.

CDR3 sequence reads: CATSDSASFYNEQFF. The CDR3 nucleotides read TGTGCCACCAGTGATTCGGCTAGCTTCTACAATGAGCAGTTCTTC. The rearrangement joins TRBV24-1 to TRBJ2-1, with D possibly matching TRBD2 (5 bases). The CDR3 is made up of 15 amino acids. V lost 2 bases, J lost 3 bases, and 10 bases lay in between. CDR1 is KGHDR, CDR2 SFDVKD, per germline.

The rearrangement joins TRBV24-1 to TRBJ1-2, with 7 bases that match TRBD1. After removal of 5 bases from V and 4 bases from J, the junction contained 6 bases not matched to a gene. CDR3 length: 14 residues. Looked up from germline, CDR1 is KGHDR and CDR2 is SFDVKD. This CDR3 reads CATSAGDSSYGYTF. DNA of the CDR3: TGTGCCACCAGTGCCGGGGACAGTTCCTATGGCTACACCTTC.

This rearrangement joins TRBV2 to TRBJ2-5; D is perhaps TRBD1 (6 bases). Looked up from germline, CDR1 is SNHLY and CDR2 is FYNNEI. The CDR3 spans 16 residues. The ends were cut back, 7 bases at V and 5 bases at J, with 23 bases in the middle. DNA of the CDR3: TGTGCCAGCACCGCCTGGCGTACAGGGAGTTTGGAGACCCAGTACTTC. It specifies CASTAWRTGSLETQYF.

The chain couples TRBV5-1 to TRBJ2-5; D is perhaps TRBD2 (7 bases). Germline V gene lookup returns CDR1 SGHRS and CDR2 YFSETQ. V was shortened by 1 base and J by 5 bases, with 12 bases between the two germline ends. The CDR3 consists of 14 residues. This CDR3 is CASSLRGAQETQYF. DNA for the CDR3: TGCGCCAGCAGCTTGCGGGGGGCGCAGGAGACCCAGTACTTC.

This chain joins TRBV6-5 and TRBJ1-5; D perhaps matches TRBD1 (6 bases). V shed 0 bases and J shed 5 bases, with 11 bases lying between them. This CDR3 has 15 amino acids. Germline lookup yields CDR1 MNHEY and CDR2 SVGAGI. The CDR3 sequence is CASSYSRQADQPQHF. In DNA, the CDR3 is TGTGCCAGCAGTTACTCTCGACAGGCAGATCAGCCCCAGCATTTT.

The DNA for the CDR3 is TGTGCCAGCAGACTACAGGGCGGGTTGGCTGAAGCTTTCTTT. Its protein product is CASRLQGGLAEAFF. The rearrangement links TRBV27 to TRBJ1-1; a possible D gene is TRBD1 (6 bases). CDR1 and CDR2 from the germline V gene are MNHEY and SMNVEV (reference sequence). The CDR3 covers 14 residues. V shed 6 bases and J shed 6 bases, with 17 bases lying between them.

The J gene is TRBJ2-5, the V gene TRBV11-2; 8 bases line up with TRBD2. In germline, CDR1 is SGHAT, CDR2 FQNNGV. J gave up 1 base and V 7 bases, and 14 bases lay outside the gene matches. This CDR3 is 17 amino acids long. CDR3 in amino acids: CASKKTVVAGFQETQYF. CDR3 nucleotides: TGTGCCAGCAAGAAAACAGTGGTAGCGGGATTCCAAGAGACCCAGTACTTC.

This clone was seen only a few times. The chain employs TRBV27 and TRBJ1-2; D is unclear. The CDR3 is 14 amino acids. Looked up from germline, CDR1 is MNHEY and CDR2 is SMNVEV (reference sequence). Deletions cut 2 bases from V and 1 base from J, with 8 bases between. The DNA of the CDR3 is TGTGCCAGCAGTTTAACCGGGAATAACTATGGCTACACCTTC. Protein: CASSLTGNNYGYTF.

The chain carries TRBV29-1 and TRBJ2-1; perhaps TRBD1 as D (6 bases). Germline V gene data show CDR1 as SQVTM and CDR2 as ANQGSEA. CDR3 length: 15 residues. The V end lost 7 bases, the J end lost 0 bases, and 16 bases lay between the germline ends. CDR3 protein: CSGLELDSSYNEQFF. CDR3 DNA: TGCAGCGGACTCGAGCTGGACAGCTCCTACAATGAGCAGTTCTTC.

This chain links TRBV28 with TRBJ1-1, with D uncertain. V was pared by 3 bases and J by 5 bases, with 13 bases between. This CDR3 is built from 14 residues. Germline CDR1 reads MDHEN; CDR2 reads SYDVKM. Here the CDR3 DNA reads TGTGCCAGCAGTTTTTATTTGGGCGGGACTGAAGCTTTCTTT. Translating gives CASSFYLGGTEAFF.

The V gene is TRBV12-3 or TRBV12-4, the J gene TRBJ1-2; D perhaps matches TRBD1 (6 bases). V was shortened by 5 bases and J by 4 bases, with 11 bases between the two germline ends. The length of the CDR3 is 13 residues. CDR3 nucleotides: TGTGCCAGCAGTCCATCGACAGGCTATGGCTACACCTTC. Its protein product is CASSPSTGYGYTF.

This sequence joins TRBV4-3 and TRBJ1-3; tentative D call: TRBD1 (6 bases). From germline, CDR1 is LGHNA and CDR2 YSLEER. Trimming left V 0 bases short and J 0 bases short, with 21 bases between. The CDR3 runs 20 residues. The CDR3 region is CASSQDPPSGTIVSGNTIYF. In DNA form, the CDR3 reads TGCGCCAGCAGCCAAGATCCTCCGTCCGGGACAATCGTCTCTGGAAACACCATATATTTT.